A single sample gave rise to the 19 T cell receptor beta chains below, sequenced in a study of siplizumab effects on memory and regulatory T cells. Some clones are missing from TCRdb's copy, which holds only in-frame ones; the method was immunoSEQ multiplex PCR. Among more than 85,000 clones listed, more than 85% were seen once. Sequencing used CD4+ T cells sorted from blood. The receptors stem from a human donor in good health. Some clones in this sample may be carry-over from other donors' samples.

CDR3 sequence: CASTPGNYGYTF. The CDR3, as DNA: TGTGCCAGTACACCGGGTAACTATGGCTACACCTTC. J is TRBJ1-2 and V is TRBV19; no firm D call. The CDR3 is 12 amino acids. Germline V CDR1 and CDR2: LNHDA, SQIVND (reference sequence). V lost 7 bases to trimming and J lost 1 base, with 7 bases between them.

The chain links TRBV4-1 to TRBJ2-2; 9 nucleotides agree with TRBD2. After removal of 8 bases from V and 3 bases from J, the junction contained 16 bases not matched to a gene. CDR3 length: 18 residues. Looked up from germline, CDR1 is MGHRA and CDR2 is YSYEKL. The CDR3 is CASGLGGRGLEDTGELFF. The CDR3 DNA reads TGCGCCAGCGGCCTTGGCGGGAGGGGCTTAGAGGACACCGGGGAGCTGTTTTTT.

The V gene is TRBV7-3, the J gene TRBJ2-7; TRBD2 agrees at 10 bases. Per the germline V gene, CDR1 is SGHTA and CDR2 is FQGTGA. The CDR3 has 14 amino acids. Trimming cost V 5 bases and J 2 bases; bases outside gene matches: 3. CDR3 DNA sequence: TGTGCCAGCAGCCCCCTAGCGGGGGCCTACGAGCAGTACTTC. This codes for CASSPLAGAYEQYF.

The chain has TRBV2 and TRBJ2-3; the match to TRBD2 covers 11 bases. After removal of 11 bases from V and 2 bases from J, the junction contained 15 bases not matched to a gene. The CDR3 extends over 17 amino acids. Germline V gene sequence: CDR1 SNHLY, CDR2 FYNNEI. The CDR3 reads CAGSAGQGLADTDTQYF. In DNA form, the CDR3 reads TGTGCCGGCTCGGCGGGGCAGGGACTAGCGGACACAGATACGCAGTATTTT.

V is TRBV5-1 and J is TRBJ1-2; 7 bases agree with TRBD1. The junction had 5 bases not matched to a gene; V was cut back by 2 bases and J by 4 bases. CDR1 and CDR2 (germline): SGHRS, YFSETQ. The CDR3 consists of 14 residues. CDR3 loop: CASSLRTGTYGYTF. CDR3 nucleotides: TGCGCCAGCAGCTTACGGACAGGTACCTATGGCTACACCTTC.

The rearrangement links TRBV5-8 to TRBJ2-4; D might be TRBD2 (6 bases). V shed 5 bases and J shed 2 bases, with 11 bases lying between them. This CDR3 has 14 amino acids. Germline V gene data show CDR1 as SGHTS and CDR2 as YDEGEE. The DNA of the CDR3 is TGTGCCAGCAGTTTCGGGGGATCCAAAAACATTCAGTACTTC. The encoded protein is CASSFGGSKNIQYF.

The chain combines TRBV19 with TRBJ2-7; 7 bases line up with TRBD1. J was trimmed by 0 bases and V by 3 bases; bases with no gene match: 5. CDR1 and CDR2 (germline): LNHDA, SQIVND (reference sequence). This CDR3 contains 15 residues. The DNA for the CDR3 is TGTGCCAGTAGTATTAAAAGGGGGCCCTCCTACGAGCAGTACTTC. Protein: CASSIKRGPSYEQYF.

The CDR3 is CARSHSGSSYEQYF. DNA of the CDR3: TGTGCCAGAAGCCATAGCGGGAGCTCCTACGAGCAGTACTTC. The rearrangement uses TRBV5-3 and TRBJ2-7; 9 positions match TRBD2. TRBV5-3 carries the ORF label, with uncertain function. V lost 4 bases, J lost 0 bases, and 2 bases stayed unmatched. The CDR3 extends over 14 amino acids.

The rearrangement links TRBV10-2 to TRBJ1-2; TRBD1 aligns across 7 bases. CDR3 length equals 15 residues. The germline gives CDR1 WSHSY, CDR2 SAAADI. The J segment lost 0 bases and the V segment lost 3 bases, leaving 4 bases of the junction unmatched. The CDR3 protein is CASSDRQGSNYGYTF. The CDR3 DNA reads TGCGCCAGCAGTGACCGACAGGGCTCTAACTATGGCTACACCTTC.

In the case of this clone: Germline is not matched at one junction end, which may reflect a read error. The V gene is TRBV7-7, the J gene TRBJ2-3; D gene uncertain. The CDR3 length is 13 residues. Germline CDR1 and CDR2: SSHAT and FNYEAQ (reference sequence). The CDR3 DNA reads TGTGCTAGCAGCTTTGCCGGGCCAGATACGCAGTATTTT. This gives the protein CASSFAGPDTQYF.

V gene TRBV6-4 combines with J gene TRBJ1-5; D uncertain. Trimming shortened V by 9 bases and J by 2 bases, and 14 bases separated the two germline ends. The length of the CDR3 is 14 residues. The germline CDR1 and CDR2 sequences are MRHNA and SNTAGT. CDR3 in amino acids: CARIQRSGNQPQHF. The CDR3 DNA reads as TGTGCCAGGATACAGAGAAGCGGCAATCAGCCCCAGCATTTT.

V usage is TRBV4-2 and J usage is TRBJ2-1; 10 bases match TRBD1. Germline-derived CDR1 and CDR2 are LGHNA and YNFKEQ. Losses at the gene ends were 1 base for V and 8 bases for J; bases not matched to a gene: 14. The CDR3 has 18 amino acids. The DNA of the CDR3 is TGTGCCAGCAGCCAAGCCAACACGGCGGACAGGGGGATTGATGAGCAGTTCTTC. Its protein product is CASSQANTADRGIDEQFF.

The chain joins TRBV6-5 to TRBJ2-7, with D possibly matching TRBD1 (6 bases). The CDR3 loop spans 13 amino acids. V was cut by 6 bases and J by 6 bases, with 15 bases left in between. The V gene's germline CDR1 is MNHEY and CDR2 SVGAGI. This CDR3 reads CASSDRSYGEQYF. CDR3 bases: TGTGCCAGCAGCGACAGGTCTTATGGCGAGCAGTACTTC.

The chain employs TRBV7-9 and TRBJ2-3; 7 nucleotides align to TRBD1. The trim removed 1 base at V and 1 base at J, leaving 14 bases unmatched. The CDR3 runs 19 residues. The germline V gene has CDR1 SEHNR and CDR2 FQNEAQ (reference sequence). The CDR3: CASSLGVGQLRGGTDTQYF. The CDR3 nucleotides are TGTGCCAGCAGCTTAGGGGTGGGACAGCTAAGAGGGGGCACAGATACGCAGTATTTT.

V is TRBV7-9 and J is TRBJ1-1; tentatively, D is TRBD1 (6 bases). With 5 bases removed from V and 1 base from J, the gap between germline ends came to 14 bases. There are 15 residues in the CDR3. CDR1 SEHNR and CDR2 FQNEAQ come from the germline V gene (reference sequence). CDR3 protein: CASSLRQVQNTEAFF. The CDR3 DNA reads as TGTGCCAGCAGCCTTAGACAGGTCCAGAACACTGAAGCTTTCTTT.

This chain links TRBV28 with TRBJ2-3, with TRBD1 matching 9 bases. CDR1 MDHEN and CDR2 SYDVKM come from the germline V gene. V shed 4 bases and J 4 bases; nucleotides not matched to a gene: 6. The CDR3 is made up of 15 amino acids. In DNA form, the CDR3 reads TGTGCCAGCAGTTCGACAGGGGGTAAGGCAGATACGCAGTATTTT. Translating gives CASSSTGGKADTQYF.

The table lists this clone with a count of one. V and J are TRBV9 and TRBJ2-5, with D possibly matching TRBD1 (6 bases). The V end was cut by 4 bases, the J end by 1 base, with 11 bases between. The germline CDR1 and CDR2 sequences are SGDLS and YYNGEE. This CDR3 comprises 14 residues. Here the CDR3 reads CASSPARGQETQYF. CDR3 DNA: TGTGCCAGCAGCCCAGCCAGGGGCCAAGAGACCCAGTACTTC.

The chain combines TRBV5-1 with TRBJ2-5; 8 positions match TRBD2. J was trimmed by 2 bases and V by 0 bases; bases with no gene match: 9. The CDR3 has 17 amino acids. The germline V gene encodes CDR1 SGHRS and CDR2 YFSETQ. The CDR3 sequence is CASSLAGSSGAQETQYF. CDR3 nucleotides: TGCGCCAGCAGCTTGGCCGGAAGTAGCGGGGCTCAAGAGACCCAGTACTTC. The full variable domain, with the rest looked up from reference TRBV5-1 and TRBJ2-5, is KAGVTQTPRYLIKTRGQQVTLSCSPISGHRSVSWYQQTPGQGLQFLFEYFSETQRNKGNFPGRFSGRQFSNSRSEMNVSTLELGDSALYLCASSLAGSSGAQETQYFGPGTRLLVL.

This rearrangement joins TRBV18 to TRBJ2-7, with 8 bases identical to TRBD2. The V gene's germline CDR1 is KGHSH and CDR2 LQKENI. V dropped 8 bases and J dropped 1; count of bases not matched to a gene: 4. The CDR3 is 13 residues long. The CDR3 DNA reads TGTGCCAGCACTACTAGCGGATCCTACGAGCAGTACTTC. Translated, it gives CASTTSGSYEQYF.